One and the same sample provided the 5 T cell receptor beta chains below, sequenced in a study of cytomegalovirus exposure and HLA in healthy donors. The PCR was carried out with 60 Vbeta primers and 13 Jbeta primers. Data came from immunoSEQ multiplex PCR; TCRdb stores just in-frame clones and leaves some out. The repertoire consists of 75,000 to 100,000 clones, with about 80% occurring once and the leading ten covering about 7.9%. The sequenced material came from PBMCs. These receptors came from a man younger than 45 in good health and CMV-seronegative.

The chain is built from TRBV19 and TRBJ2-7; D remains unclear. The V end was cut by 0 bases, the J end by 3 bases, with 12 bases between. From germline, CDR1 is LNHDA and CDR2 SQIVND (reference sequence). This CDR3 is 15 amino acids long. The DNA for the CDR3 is TGTGCCAGTAGTATAGAAAGAGGCGAAAACTACGAGCAGTACTTC. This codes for CASSIERGENYEQYF.

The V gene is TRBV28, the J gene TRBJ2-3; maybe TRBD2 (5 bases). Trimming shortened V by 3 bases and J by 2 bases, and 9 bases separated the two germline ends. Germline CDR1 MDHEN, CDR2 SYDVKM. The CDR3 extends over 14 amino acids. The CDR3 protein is CASSFTGDTDTQYF. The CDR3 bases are TGTGCCAGCAGTTTTACCGGGGACACAGATACGCAGTATTTT.

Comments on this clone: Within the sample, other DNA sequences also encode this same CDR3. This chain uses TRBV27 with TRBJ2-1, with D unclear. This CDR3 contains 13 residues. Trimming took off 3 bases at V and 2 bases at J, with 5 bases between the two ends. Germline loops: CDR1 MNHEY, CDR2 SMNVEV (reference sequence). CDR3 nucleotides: TGTGCCAGCAGTTTGCGTACCTACAATGAGCAGTTCTTC. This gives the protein CASSLRTYNEQFF.

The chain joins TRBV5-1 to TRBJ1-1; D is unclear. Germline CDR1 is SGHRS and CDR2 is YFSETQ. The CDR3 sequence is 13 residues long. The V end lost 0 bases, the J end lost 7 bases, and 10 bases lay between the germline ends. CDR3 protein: CASSLELQDEAFF. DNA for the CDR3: TGCGCCAGCAGCTTGGAACTTCAGGATGAAGCTTTCTTT.

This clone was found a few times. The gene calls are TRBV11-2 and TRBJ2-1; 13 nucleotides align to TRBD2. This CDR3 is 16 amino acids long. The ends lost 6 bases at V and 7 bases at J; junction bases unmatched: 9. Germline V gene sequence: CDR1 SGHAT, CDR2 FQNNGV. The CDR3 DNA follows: TGTGCCAGCAGTCCTACTAGCGGGGGGGCCTGGAATGAGCAGTTCTTC. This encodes CASSPTSGGAWNEQFF.